This T cell receptor beta chain is drawn from a study of blood T cell repertoires in COVID-19. Study context: Sites in the United States, Italy and Spain provided acute and convalescent COVID-19 samples. T cells, B-cell-depleted T cells, or PBMCs supplied cDNA or gDNA.

V was trimmed by 6 bases and J by 3 bases, leaving 7 bases between them. The CDR3 has 12 amino acids. Germline V gene data show CDR1 as MNHEY and CDR2 as SVGAGI. There are a few counts of this clone. In the study's own analysis: The authors estimated nucleated cell counts from reference gene primer amplification. Profiled with immunoSEQ multiplex PCR; TCRdb holds only in-frame clones, not every one. V and J calls and clone size are those listed in that table; D and trimming were worked out from the DNA. The sample shows approximately 150,000 clones, roughly nine tenths of them seen only once. The chain links TRBV6-5 to TRBJ2-3; D unclear. The source material was peripheral blood. The sequence came from a woman aged 55-70 years with active or convalescent COVID-19. CDR3 sequence: CASRSQTDTQYF. The CDR3 nucleotides are TGTGCCAGCAGGTCACAGACAGATACGCAGTATTTT.